This T cell receptor beta chain was sequenced for a study of blood T cell repertoires in COVID-19. Whole-study context: COVID-19 samples, acute and convalescent, were from the United States, Italy and Spain. PBMCs, B-cell-depleted T cells, or T cells were the source of the cDNA or gDNA that made up the material.

This clone has only one observation. The J segment lost 6 bases and the V segment lost 6 bases, leaving 4 bases of the junction unmatched. This CDR3 has 13 residues. CDR1 and CDR2 (germline): SGHTA, FQGTGA. Authors' processing steps: The authors estimated nucleated cell counts from reference gene primer amplification. The assay was immunoSEQ multiplex PCR, and TCRdb's table has in-frame clones only and misses some. From that table come the V and J calls and clone size; the DNA was used to work out D and trimming. The sample lists about 100,000 clones, about 80% occurring once. The clonotype comes from a woman between 65 and 79 years old with acute or convalescent COVID-19. This chain links TRBV7-3 with TRBJ2-2; 7 bases align to TRBD1. The specimen was peripheral blood. DNA of the CDR3: TGTGCCAGCAGTTACAGGGGCTCCGGGGAGCTGTTTTTT. Its translation is CASSYRGSGELFF.